The clone carrying this T cell receptor (beta chain) was counted many times. TCR beta CDR3 sequences were amplified from RNA transcripts. First-round RT-PCR targeting the TCR CDR3 was performed with the HTBI primer set. TCRdb processed the multiplex PCR reads anew with MiXCR; each CDR3 protein has one entry. This table holds fewer than 500,000 distinct CDR3 sequences, roughly 15% found once. CDR3 length: 15 amino acids. Germline V CDR1 and CDR2: MNHNS, SASEGT. The ends were cut back, 3 bases at V and 1 base at J, with 12 bases in the middle. This sample is part of a study of T cells in Graves' hyperthyroidism and ophthalmopathy.

This TCR came from a woman aged 25 to 39 with Graves' ophthalmopathy. Source material: blood. The J gene is TRBJ1-1, the V gene TRBV6-1, with D tentatively TRBD1 (6 bases). The CDR3 DNA is TGTGCCAGCAGTGACCCTACAGGGAGGAACACTGAAGCTTTCTTT. Translation: CASSDPTGRNTEAFF.